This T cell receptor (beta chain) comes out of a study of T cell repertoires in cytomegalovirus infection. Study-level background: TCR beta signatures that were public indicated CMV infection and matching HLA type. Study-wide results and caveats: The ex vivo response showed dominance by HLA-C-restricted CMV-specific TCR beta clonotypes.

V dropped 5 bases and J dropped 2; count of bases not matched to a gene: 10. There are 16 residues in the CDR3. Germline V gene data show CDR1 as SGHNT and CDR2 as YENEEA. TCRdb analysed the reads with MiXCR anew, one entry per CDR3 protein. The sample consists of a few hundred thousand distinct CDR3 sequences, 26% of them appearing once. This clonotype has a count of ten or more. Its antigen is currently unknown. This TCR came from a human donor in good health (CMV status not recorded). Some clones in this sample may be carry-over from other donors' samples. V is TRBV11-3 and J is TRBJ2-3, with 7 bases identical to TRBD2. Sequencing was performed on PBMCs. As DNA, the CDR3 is TGTGCCAGCAGCCGAACGGAGCGGGGATACACAGATACGCAGTATTTT. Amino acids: CASSRTERGYTDTQYF. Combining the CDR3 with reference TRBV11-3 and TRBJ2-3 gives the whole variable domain EAGVVQSPRYKIIEKKQPVAFWCNPISGHNTLYWYLQNLGQGPELLIRYENEEAVDDSQLPKDRFSAERLKGVDSTLKIQPAELGDSAVYLCASSRTERGYTDTQYFGPGTRLTVL.